Shown below are 26 T cell receptor beta chains from a single sample sequenced in a study of blood T cells in healthy people across ages. Then a second PCR, running roughly 7 to 11 cycles, was carried out with a sample-barcoded 5' primer and a J-beta primer mix. TCRdb re-called the 5' RACE reads with MiXCR, one entry per CDR3 protein. The table lists roughly 1,000,000 distinct CDR3 sequences, 20% to 25% of them singletons. The same sample was also used in a study of T cells of mothers and their children.

Sequencing used blood. The origin of the receptors is a girl aged 2-10 years in good health.

This clonotype was counted between two and nine times. The CDR3 sequence is CASSSQEAGGTDTQYF. DNA for the CDR3: TGTGCCAGCAGCTCTCAAGAAGCGGGTGGAACAGATACGCAGTATTTT. This chain connects TRBV13 to TRBJ2-3; perhaps TRBD2 as D (6 bases). The germline V gene encodes CDR1 PRHDT and CDR2 FYEKMQ (reference sequence). The CDR3 is 16 residues long. Trimming removed 4 bases from V and 3 bases from J, with 17 bases in between.

This clonotype has a handful of counts. This chain connects TRBV20-1 to TRBJ2-5; 9 nucleotides agree with TRBD2. The J call may be faulty, since TRBJ2-1 better matches the DNA end. Germline V gene lookup returns CDR1 DFQATT and CDR2 SNEGSKA (reference sequence). The length of the CDR3 is 15 residues. This CDR3 reads CSAQLASGIANEQFF. In DNA form, the CDR3 reads TGCAGTGCCCAGCTGGCTAGCGGGATCGCCAATGAGCAGTTCTTC.

The table lists this clonotype with a few counts. The chain has TRBV28 and TRBJ1-5; D is unclear. Between the trimmed V and J ends, which lost 4 bases and 9 bases, there was a span of 7 bases. The CDR3 sequence is 11 residues long. The germline gives CDR1 MDHEN, CDR2 SYDVKM. The DNA for the CDR3 is TGTGCCAGCAGTTCCCTTCGGCCCCAGCATTTT. Translated, it gives CASSSLRPQHF.

This sequence joins TRBV4-1 and TRBJ2-7; weak D call: TRBD1 (5 bases). Germline loops: CDR1 MGHRA, CDR2 YSYEKL. Trimming stripped 0 bases from V and 3 bases from J, with 12 bases between. The CDR3 extends over 15 amino acids. For the CDR3, the DNA is TGCGCCAGCAGCCAAGAATTCAGGGTTTACTACGAGCAGTACTTC. Translation gives CASSQEFRVYYEQYF.

CDR3 amino acids: CSVITGWNTEAFF. In nucleotides, the CDR3 is TGCAGCGTGATCACAGGGTGGAACACTGAAGCTTTCTTT. The chain carries TRBV29-1 and TRBJ1-1; D might be TRBD1 (6 bases). In germline, CDR1 is SQVTM, CDR2 ANQGSEA. CDR3 length: 13 residues. V gave up 6 bases and J gave up 1 base, with 12 bases separating them. Filled out from reference TRBV29-1 and TRBJ1-1, the complete variable domain reads SAVISQKPSRDICQRGTSLTIQCQVDSQVTMMFWYRQQPGQSLTLIATANQGSEATYESGFVIDKFPISRPNLTFSTLTVSNMSPEDSSIYLCSVITGWNTEAFFGQGTRLTVV.

This clonotype was counted at least ten times. This rearrangement joins TRBV10-3 to TRBJ2-5, with 10 bases identical to TRBD1. The CDR3 spans 12 residues. V was pared by 8 bases and J by 5 bases, with 2 bases of the junction left unmatched. Germline CDR1 and CDR2: ENHRY and SYGVKD. The chain's CDR3 is CAIGDRGETQYF. The CDR3 nucleotides are TGTGCCATCGGGGACAGGGGTGAGACCCAGTACTTC.

This clonotype has just a few counts. Written as DNA, the CDR3 is TGTGCCATCCCTAGCGGAAATGAGCAGTTCTTC. It is translated as CAIPSGNEQFF. The V call is TRBV28, the J call TRBJ2-5; 7 positions match TRBD2. Matching the DNA end better, TRBJ2-1 makes the J call doubtful. CDR1 is MDHEN and CDR2 is SYDVKM in the germline V gene. CDR3 size: 11 residues.

This chain uses TRBV20-1 with TRBJ2-1; TRBD2 is a possible D gene (6 bases). CDR1 and CDR2 (germline): DFQATT, SNEGSKA (reference sequence). The CDR3 covers 14 residues. The V end was cut by 0 bases, the J end by 6 bases, with 12 bases between. CDR3 bases: TGCAGTGCTAGAGAGGGGGGTCTGGGCAATGAGCAGTTCTTC. Translated, it gives CSAREGGLGNEQFF.

The chain is built from TRBV28 and TRBJ2-1, with D perhaps matching TRBD1 (6 bases). V was shortened by 4 bases and J by 8 bases, with 21 bases between the two germline ends. Per the germline V gene, CDR1 is MDHEN and CDR2 is SYDVKM. The CDR3 spans 16 residues. CDR3 protein: CASSSPGHRSRDEQFF. As DNA, the CDR3 is TGTGCCAGCAGTTCCCCGGGACACCGATCGAGAGATGAGCAGTTCTTC.

A single count supports this clonotype. The germline gene is not matched at one end of the junction; a read error may be the cause. The genes are TRBV23-1 and TRBJ2-4; possible D gene TRBD2, 7 bases. TRBV23-1 is sorted into the ORF group, with uncertain function. The CDR3 spans 16 residues. The CDR3 sequence: CASSHRGGLAENIQYF. CDR3 bases: TGCGCCAGCAGTCACAGGGGAGGGCTAGCCGAAAACATTCAGTACTTC.

This chain connects TRBV7-8 to TRBJ2-4; no definite D call. V was shortened by 5 bases and J by 6 bases, with 11 bases between the two germline ends. There are 13 residues in the CDR3. Germline CDR1 and CDR2: SGHVS and FQNEAQ. CDR3 sequence: CASSADTINIQYF. DNA for the CDR3: TGTGCCAGCAGCGCCGACACAATAAACATTCAGTACTTC.

The chain is built from TRBV29-1 and TRBJ2-1, with 15 bases lining up with TRBD2. After removal of 6 bases from V and 8 bases from J, the junction contained 11 bases not matched to a gene. Germline values: CDR1 SQVTM, CDR2 ANQGSEA. The CDR3 totals 16 residues. DNA of the CDR3: TGCAGCGTCGACCCTGGACTAGCGGGAGGGGGGGATGAGCAGTTCTTC. Its protein is CSVDPGLAGGGDEQFF.

The rearrangement uses TRBV5-1 and TRBJ1-1; unclear D gene. Germline V CDR1 and CDR2: SGHRS, YFSETQ. This CDR3 is 14 amino acids long. Trimming shortened V by 2 bases and J by 2 bases, and 10 bases separated the two germline ends. The DNA of the CDR3 is TGCGCCAGCAGCTTCCCCACGGGAAACACTGAAGCTTTCTTT. This translates into CASSFPTGNTEAFF.

The sample holds many counts of this clonotype. J is TRBJ2-7 and V is TRBV12-3 or TRBV12-4; 8 positions match TRBD2. J gave up 0 bases and V 2 bases, and 0 bases lay outside the gene matches. The CDR3 is 14 amino acids. The CDR3 DNA reads TGTGCCAGCAGTTTAAGCGGGAGCTCCTACGAGCAGTACTTC. Translating it yields CASSLSGSSYEQYF.

This sequence joins TRBV7-2 and TRBJ1-1; D unclear. The CDR3 runs to 16 residues. In germline, CDR1 is SGHTA, CDR2 FQGNSA. V was clipped by 2 bases and J by 3 bases, with 16 bases between them. The CDR3 loop reads CASSLPPGGSDTEAFF. In DNA, the CDR3 is TGTGCCAGCAGCTTACCCCCGGGTGGGTCGGACACTGAAGCTTTCTTT.

This clonotype was counted many times. The chain couples TRBV7-9 to TRBJ1-2, with unresolved D. V lost 5 bases and J lost 3, with 13 bases in between. This CDR3 region has 14 residues. The germline V gene has CDR1 SEHNR and CDR2 FQNEAQ (reference sequence). The DNA for the CDR3 is TGTGCCAGCAGCCTCACAGCGGGGTACTATGGCTACACCTTC. As protein: CASSLTAGYYGYTF.

The table lists this clonotype with many counts. CDR3 sequence (DNA): TGTGCCAGCAGCTTACTAGCGGGGGGGCGAGATACGCAGTATTTT. Encoded protein: CASSLLAGGRDTQYF. The chain recombines TRBV12-3 or TRBV12-4 with TRBJ2-3; TRBD2 matches 13 bases. CDR3 length: 15 amino acids. V dropped 6 bases and J dropped 5; count of bases not matched to a gene: 5.

The table lists this clonotype with a few counts. The chain has TRBV3-1 and TRBJ2-6, with D perhaps matching TRBD1 or TRBD2 (5 bases each). The germline V and J ends were trimmed by 3 bases and 0 bases, with 18 bases remaining between them. In germline, CDR1 is LGHDT, CDR2 YNNKEL (reference sequence). This CDR3 has 19 amino acids. The CDR3 here is CASSQRAGTLVSGANVLTF. Here the CDR3 DNA reads TGTGCCAGCAGCCAGAGAGCCGGGACCTTAGTCTCTGGGGCCAACGTCCTGACTTTC.

Points on this clonotype: Because the CDR3 is missing its conserved closing phenylalanine or tryptophan, this is likely a read error. The chain employs TRBV5-5 and TRBJ1-2; D possibly corresponds to TRBD1 (5 bases). Germline V lookup: CDR1 SGHKS, CDR2 YYEKEE (reference sequence). The V end lost 2 bases, the J end lost 7 bases, and 12 bases lay between the germline ends. The CDR3 spans 13 residues. The CDR3: CASSFQGWGGYTV. For the CDR3, the DNA is TGTGCCAGCAGCTTTCAGGGATGGGGTGGCTACACCGTC.

This clonotype was seen a few times. The V call is TRBV28, the J call TRBJ1-3, with 7 positions matching TRBD1. CDR3 size: 16 residues. In germline, CDR1 is MDHEN, CDR2 SYDVKM. V shed 5 bases, J shed 0 bases, and the junction held 7 bases outside the gene matches. This chain's CDR3 is CASSPRQGLSGNTIYF. In DNA, the CDR3 is TGTGCCAGCAGTCCCCGACAGGGCCTCTCTGGAAACACCATATATTTT.

V and J are TRBV20-1 and TRBJ2-3; TRBD2 matches at 8 bases. The CDR3 extends over 14 amino acids. V shed 5 bases, J shed 2 bases, and the junction held 6 bases outside the gene matches. Germline lookup yields CDR1 DFQATT and CDR2 SNEGSKA (reference sequence). The CDR3 DNA follows: TGCAGTGCTCTTTTACTAGCGGACACAGATACGCAGTATTTT. Its protein is CSALLLADTDTQYF.

This clonotype has a handful of counts. CDR3 in amino acids: CASSDRDTPYEQYF. In DNA, the CDR3 is TGTGCCAGCAGCGACCGGGACACTCCTTACGAGCAGTACTTC. J is TRBJ2-5 and V is TRBV25-1; weak D call: TRBD1 (6 bases). The better agreement between TRBJ2-7 and the DNA end casts doubt on the J call. Germline CDR1 and CDR2: MGHDK and SYGVNS. This CDR3 comprises 14 residues.

This clonotype was counted a few times. Its ends do not fully match the called genes, so a read error is possible. The gene calls are TRBV15 and TRBJ1-4; TRBD1 is a possible D gene (5 bases). The CDR3 has 10 amino acids. The V gene's germline CDR1 is LNHNV and CDR2 YYDKDF (reference sequence). In nucleotides, the CDR3 is TGTGCCACCAGCAGAGGGGCAGGGTGTTTT. Translated: CATSRGAGCF.

This chain joins TRBV20-1 and TRBJ2-1, with a weak D call TRBD2 (6 bases). Germline loops: CDR1 DFQATT, CDR2 SNEGSKA (reference sequence). The CDR3 loop spans 15 amino acids. Trimming stripped 2 bases from V and 3 bases from J, with 14 bases between. CDR3 DNA: TGCAGTGCTAGAAGTCCGGACTACAGCTACAATGAGCAGTTCTTC. Translation gives CSARSPDYSYNEQFF.

This clonotype came up many times. The chain uses TRBV7-2 and TRBJ2-5, with D possibly matching TRBD2 (5 bases). The end of the DNA is better explained by TRBJ2-1, so the J call may be wrong. The CDR3 extends over 12 amino acids. Per germline, CDR1 SGHTA and CDR2 FQGNSA. The CDR3 DNA reads as TGTGCCAGCAGCTGGAGCGGCAATGAGCAGTTCTTC. This codes for CASSWSGNEQFF.

The chain is built from TRBV6-2 or TRBV6-3 and TRBJ2-5; weak D call: TRBD1 (6 bases). CDR1 and CDR2 from the germline V gene are MNHEY and SVGEGT. This CDR3 has 15 amino acids. V gave up 4 bases and J gave up 0 bases, with 12 bases separating them. In DNA, the CDR3 is TGTGCCAGCAGTTCACACACAGGGTACCAAGAGACCCAGTACTTC. As protein: CASSSHTGYQETQYF.